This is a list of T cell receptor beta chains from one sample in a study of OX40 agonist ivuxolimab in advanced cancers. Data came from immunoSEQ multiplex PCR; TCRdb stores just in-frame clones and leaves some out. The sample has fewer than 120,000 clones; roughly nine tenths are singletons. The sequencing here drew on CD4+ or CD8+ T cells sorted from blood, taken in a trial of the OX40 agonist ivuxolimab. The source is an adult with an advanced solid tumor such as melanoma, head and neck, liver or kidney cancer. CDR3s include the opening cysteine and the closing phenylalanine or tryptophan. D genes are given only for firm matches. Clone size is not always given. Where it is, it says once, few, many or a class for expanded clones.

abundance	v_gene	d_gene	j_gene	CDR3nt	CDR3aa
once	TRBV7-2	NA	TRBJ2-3	TGTGCCAGCAGCCTCACAGATACGCAGTATTTT	CASSLTDTQYF
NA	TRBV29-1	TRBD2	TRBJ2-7	TGCAGCGTTGAGGGACTAGCGGGCGACTCCTACGAGCAGTACTTC	CSVEGLAGDSYEQYF
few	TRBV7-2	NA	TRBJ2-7	TGTGCCAGCAGCTTTTCTAGGGGGGAGCAGTACTTC	CASSFSRGEQYF
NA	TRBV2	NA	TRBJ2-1	TGTGCCAGCAGTGAGAGACGTGCTGGCAATGAGCAGTTCTTC	CASSERRAGNEQFF
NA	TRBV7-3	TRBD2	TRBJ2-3	TGTGCCAGCAGCTTAAATGGCGGGAGAACAGATACGCAGTATTTT	CASSLNGGRTDTQYF
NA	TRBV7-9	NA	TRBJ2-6	TGTGCCAGCAGCTTAGATCGGTTTAGCGGGGCCAACGTCCTGACTTTC	CASSLDRFSGANVLTF
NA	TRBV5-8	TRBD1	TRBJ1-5	TGTGCCAGTCAGGGGGCGAATCAGCCCCAGCATTTT	CASQGANQPQHF
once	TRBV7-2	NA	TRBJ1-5	TGTGCCAGCAGCTTGGCGACCCAACCCCAGCATTTT	CASSLATQPQHF
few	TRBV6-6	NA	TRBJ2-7	TGTGCCAGCACTTCGATGTACGAGCAGTACTTC	CASTSMYEQYF
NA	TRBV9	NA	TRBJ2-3	TGTGCCAGCAGCGTAGGCTCGGCCACAGATACGCAGTATTTT	CASSVGSATDTQYF